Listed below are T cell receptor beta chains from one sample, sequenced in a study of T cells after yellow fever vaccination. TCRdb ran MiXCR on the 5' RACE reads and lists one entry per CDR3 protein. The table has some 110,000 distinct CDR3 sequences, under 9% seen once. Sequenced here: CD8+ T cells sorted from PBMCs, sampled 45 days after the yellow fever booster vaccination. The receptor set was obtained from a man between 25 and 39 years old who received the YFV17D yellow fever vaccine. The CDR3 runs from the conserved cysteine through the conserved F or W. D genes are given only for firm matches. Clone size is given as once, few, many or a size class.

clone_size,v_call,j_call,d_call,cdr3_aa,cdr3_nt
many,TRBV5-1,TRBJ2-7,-,CASSTDSFSYEQYF,TGCGCCAGCAGCACGGACAGCTTCTCCTACGAGCAGTACTTC
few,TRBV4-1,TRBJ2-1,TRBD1,CASSQADRGTYNEQFF,TGCGCCAGCAGCCAAGCCGACAGGGGCACCTACAATGAGCAGTTCTTC
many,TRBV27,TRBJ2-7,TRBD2,CASSLSGLAGAYEQYF,TGTGCCAGCAGTTTATCGGGACTAGCGGGAGCCTACGAGCAGTACTTC
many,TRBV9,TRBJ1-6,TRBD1,CASSETGTENSPLHF,TGTGCCAGCAGCGAGACCGGGACAGAAAATTCACCCCTCCACTTT
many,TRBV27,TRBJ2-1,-,CASSPTRYNEQFF,TGTGCCAGCAGTCCGACGAGATACAATGAGCAGTTCTTC
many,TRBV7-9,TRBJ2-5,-,CASSLSVGGETQYF,TGTGCCAGCAGCTTATCGGTGGGAGGAGAGACCCAGTACTTC
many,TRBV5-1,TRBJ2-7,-,CASSISGSSYEQYF,TGCGCCAGCAGCATCAGCGGTTCTTCCTACGAGCAGTACTTC
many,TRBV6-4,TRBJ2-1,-,CASSDSGGREQFF,TGTGCCAGCAGTGACTCTGGGGGGCGCGAGCAGTTCTTC
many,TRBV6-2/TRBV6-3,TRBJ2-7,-,CASSTEVYEQYF,TGTGCCAGCAGTACAGAGGTTTACGAGCAGTACTTC
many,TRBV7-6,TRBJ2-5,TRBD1,CASSLMGQLQETQYF,TGTGCCAGCAGCTTAATGGGACAGCTCCAAGAGACCCAGTACTTC